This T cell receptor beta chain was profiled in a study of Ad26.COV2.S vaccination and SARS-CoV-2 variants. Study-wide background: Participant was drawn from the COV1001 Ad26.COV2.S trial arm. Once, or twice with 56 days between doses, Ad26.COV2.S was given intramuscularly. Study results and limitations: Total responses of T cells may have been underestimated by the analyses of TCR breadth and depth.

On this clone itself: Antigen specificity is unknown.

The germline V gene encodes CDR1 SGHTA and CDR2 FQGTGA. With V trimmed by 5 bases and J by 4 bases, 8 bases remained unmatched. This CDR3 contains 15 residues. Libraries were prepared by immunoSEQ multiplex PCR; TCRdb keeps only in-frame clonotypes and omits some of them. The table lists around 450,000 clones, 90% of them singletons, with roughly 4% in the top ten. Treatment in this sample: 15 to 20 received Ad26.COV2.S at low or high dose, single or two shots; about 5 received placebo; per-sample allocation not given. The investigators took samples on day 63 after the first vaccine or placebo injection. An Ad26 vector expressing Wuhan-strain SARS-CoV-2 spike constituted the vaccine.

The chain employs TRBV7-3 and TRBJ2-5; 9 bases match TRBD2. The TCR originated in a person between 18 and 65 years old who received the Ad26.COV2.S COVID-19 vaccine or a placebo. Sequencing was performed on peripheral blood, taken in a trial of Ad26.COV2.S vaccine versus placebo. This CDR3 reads CASSLNSGSGETQYF. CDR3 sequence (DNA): TGTGCCAGCAGCCTAAATAGCGGGAGCGGAGAGACCCAGTACTTC.